This TCR beta chain is from a study of T cell clones after liver transplantation. Study overall: Samples came from ITN030ST, which attempted immunosuppression withdrawal within 2 years of liver transplantation.

Generated by immunoSEQ multiplex PCR, the TCRdb table keeps only in-frame clones and is missing some. The table has around 21,000 clones, 85% to 95% seen once. Trimming shortened V by 4 bases and J by 0 bases, and 17 bases separated the two germline ends. Germline CDR1 is SGHTS and CDR2 is YDEGEE. This CDR3 is built from 17 residues. The sequence was obtained from a human patient who received a liver transplant. Certain T cells may be donor cells from the graft. This chain joins TRBV5-8 and TRBJ2-1; D is possibly TRBD1 (5 bases). Source: CD8+ T cells from blood, taken about 26 months after liver transplant. The CDR3 is CASSIDRDPYSYNEQFF. The DNA of the CDR3 is TGTGCCAGCAGCATCGACAGAGACCCCTACTCCTACAATGAGCAGTTCTTC.